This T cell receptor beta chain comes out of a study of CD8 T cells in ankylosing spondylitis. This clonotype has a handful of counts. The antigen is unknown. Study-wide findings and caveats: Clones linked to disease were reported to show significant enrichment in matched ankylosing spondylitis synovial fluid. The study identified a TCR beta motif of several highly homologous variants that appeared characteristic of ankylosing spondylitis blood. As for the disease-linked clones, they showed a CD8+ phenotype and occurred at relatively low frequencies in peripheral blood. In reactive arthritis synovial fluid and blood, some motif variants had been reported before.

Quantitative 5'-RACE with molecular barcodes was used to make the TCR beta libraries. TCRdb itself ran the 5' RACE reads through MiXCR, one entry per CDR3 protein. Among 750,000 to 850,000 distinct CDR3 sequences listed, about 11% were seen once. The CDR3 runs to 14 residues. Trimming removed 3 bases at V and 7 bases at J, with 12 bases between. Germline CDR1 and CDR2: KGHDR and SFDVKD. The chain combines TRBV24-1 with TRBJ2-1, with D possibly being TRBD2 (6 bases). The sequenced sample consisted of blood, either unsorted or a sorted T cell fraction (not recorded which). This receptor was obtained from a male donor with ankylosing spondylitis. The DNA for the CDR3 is TGTGCCACCAGTGATCCCGCGGAGGGAAATGAGCAGTTCTTC. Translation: CATSDPAEGNEQFF.